These 11 T cell receptor beta chains came from one sample sequenced in a study of OX40 agonist ivuxolimab in advanced cancers. Some clones are missing from TCRdb's copy, which holds only in-frame ones; the method was immunoSEQ multiplex PCR. This sample has 20,000 to 25,000 clones; around nine tenths occur once, and the top ten carry more than 50%. This sample comprised CD4+ or CD8+ T cells sorted from blood, obtained in a trial of the OX40 agonist ivuxolimab. The source is an adult with an advanced solid tumor such as melanoma, head and neck, liver or kidney cancer.

The V gene is TRBV5-1, the J gene TRBJ2-3; 8 nucleotides match TRBD2. Germline loops: CDR1 SGHRS, CDR2 YFSETQ. Trimming removed 2 bases from V and 0 bases from J; junction bases left unmatched: 8. CDR3 size: 17 residues. Here the CDR3 DNA reads TGCGCCAGCAGCTTAAGCGGGGGCTACACTAGCACAGATACGCAGTATTTT. This gives the protein CASSLSGGYTSTDTQYF.

The V call is TRBV15, the J call TRBJ2-3; 9 bases are shared with TRBD2. J gave up 2 bases and V 3 bases, and 6 bases lay outside the gene matches. Germline V gene sequence: CDR1 LNHNV, CDR2 YYDKDF (reference sequence). This CDR3 is 16 amino acids long. CDR3 sequence (DNA): TGTGCCACCAGCAGTACCGGGACTAGCCTCACAGATACGCAGTATTTT. Protein product: CATSSTGTSLTDTQYF.

The genes are TRBV19 and TRBJ2-5, with D perhaps TRBD2 (8 bases). CDR3 length equals 15 residues. CDR1 LNHDA and CDR2 SQIVND come from the germline V gene (reference sequence). Trimming removed 3 bases at V and 5 bases at J, with 16 bases between. The CDR3 nucleotides read TGTGCCAGTAGTATTCGGGAGGGGGCGAGGGAGACCCAGTACTTC. Amino acid sequence: CASSIREGARETQYF.

This clone appeared a single time. The rearrangement uses TRBV4-2 and TRBJ1-4, with 7 bases that match TRBD1. Germline values: CDR1 LGHNA, CDR2 YNFKEQ. This CDR3 spans 16 amino acids. Trimming removed 4 bases from V and 0 bases from J; junction bases left unmatched: 5. DNA of the CDR3: TGTGCCAGCAGCCTAAACAGGGGAGCAACTAATGAAAAACTGTTTTTT. It encodes CASSLNRGATNEKLFF.

The genes are TRBV4-1 and TRBJ1-2; no clear D. Trimming removed 1 base from V and 8 bases from J, with 17 bases in between. CDR3 length: 15 amino acids. Germline-derived CDR1 and CDR2 are MGHRA and YSYEKL. The CDR3 coding sequence is TGCGCCAGCAGCCAAGGGCCGGGAAAGGTGGAAGGCTACACCTTC. Its protein product is CASSQGPGKVEGYTF.

V is TRBV11-2 and J is TRBJ1-1; no firm D call. V dropped 5 bases and J dropped 1 base, with 8 bases sitting between them. There are 13 residues in the CDR3. Germline values: CDR1 SGHAT, CDR2 FQNNGV. CDR3 coding DNA: TGTGCCAGCAGCCCCCTGGCGAACACTGAAGCTTTCTTT. As protein: CASSPLANTEAFF.

CDR3 in amino acids: CASSLAKAEQFF. The CDR3 nucleotides read TGTGCCAGCAGCTTAGCGAAGGCTGAGCAGTTCTTC. The V and J genes are TRBV7-8 and TRBJ2-1; D is undetermined. With 0 bases removed from V and 9 bases from J, the gap between germline ends came to 6 bases. This CDR3 has 12 residues. Per germline, CDR1 SGHVS and CDR2 FQNEAQ.

This sequence joins TRBV19 and TRBJ2-2; D not resolved. This CDR3 region has 17 residues. Trimming removed 3 bases from V and 3 bases from J, with 17 bases in between. Germline assignment: CDR1 LNHDA and CDR2 SQIVND (reference sequence). The CDR3 here is CASSILASAVHTGELFF. The DNA for the CDR3 is TGTGCCAGTAGTATCCTTGCGTCGGCAGTGCACACCGGGGAGCTGTTTTTT.

This rearrangement joins TRBV30 to TRBJ2-2, with 9 nucleotides matching TRBD1. This CDR3 spans 17 amino acids. Germline V CDR1 and CDR2: GTSNPN, SVGIG (reference sequence). J lost 2 bases, V lost 3 bases, and 10 bases had no gene match. CDR3 residues: CAWRDPGQGLNTGELFF. CDR3 bases: TGTGCCTGGAGGGATCCGGGACAGGGCTTAAACACCGGGGAGCTGTTTTTT.

This sequence joins TRBV5-4 and TRBJ1-1; 7 nucleotides agree with TRBD1. CDR1 is SGHNT and CDR2 is YYREEE in the germline V gene (reference sequence). Trimming took 1 base from V and 5 from J; bases not matched to a gene: 5. This CDR3 comprises 14 residues. CDR3 in DNA: TGTGCCAGCAGCTTGTCAGGGGGTAGGACTGAAGCTTTCTTT. Translated, it gives CASSLSGGRTEAFF.

The genes are TRBV4-1 and TRBJ2-7, with a possible D match to TRBD1 (5 bases). This CDR3 has 15 residues. CDR1 is MGHRA and CDR2 is YSYEKL in the germline V gene. Trimming shortened V by 6 bases and J by 1 base, and 16 bases separated the two germline ends. CDR3 DNA: TGCGCCAGCAGTACCCTGGAGACAGCTTCCTACGAGCAGTACTTC. It encodes CASSTLETASYEQYF.